This TCR beta chain is from a study of cytomegalovirus exposure and HLA in healthy donors. The length of the CDR3 is 12 residues. Per the germline V gene, CDR1 is LNHNV and CDR2 is YYDKDF (reference sequence). Trimming removed 1 base at V and 6 bases at J, with 6 bases between. The PCR ran on 60 Vbeta and 13 Jbeta primers. This table comes from immunoSEQ multiplex PCR, and its TCRdb copy is limited to in-frame clones, with some not included. The sample lists around 180,000 clones, about 77% occurring once. This clonotype originated in a woman between 25 and 40 years old in good health and CMV-seropositive. Material: PBMCs. The rearrangement uses TRBV15 and TRBJ1-2; tentatively, D is TRBD1 (6 bases). The CDR3 nucleotides read TGTGCCACCAGCAGAGCAGGGGATGGCTACACCTTC. Its protein is CATSRAGDGYTF.